The 3 T cell receptor beta chains reported below all come from one sample, sequenced in a study of T cells after somatic rescue of genetic block. Sequenced by immunoSEQ multiplex PCR; TCRdb stores in-frame clones only, minus some. The data hold 80,000 to 90,000 clones, with over 80% observed a single time. The sample comprised peripheral blood mononuclear cells (PBMCs). These receptors were obtained from a woman in her late teens or twenties.

The rearrangement uses TRBV7-2 and TRBJ1-2; the D is unclear. V was shortened by 1 base and J by 6 bases, with 6 bases between the two germline ends. Germline values: CDR1 SGHTA, CDR2 FQGNSA. The CDR3 runs 12 residues. The DNA of the CDR3 is TGTGCCAGCAGCTTAGGACCGAATGGCTACACCTTC. Encoded protein: CASSLGPNGYTF.

Comments on this clone: An end of the junction does not agree with germline; a read error may underlie this. The J gene is TRBJ1-2, the V gene TRBV28, with D possibly TRBD1 on 6 matching bases. This CDR3 comprises 12 residues. The V gene's germline CDR1 is MDHEN and CDR2 SYDVKM. The CDR3 sequence is CASRTGGYRYTF. CDR3 coding DNA: TGTGCCAGCAGGACAGGAGGCTATCGCTACACCTTC.

This chain connects TRBV6-1 to TRBJ1-6; D is unresolved. This CDR3 has 14 amino acids. Germline V gives CDR1 MNHNS, CDR2 SASEGT. Trimming shortened V by 1 base and J by 7 bases, and 8 bases separated the two germline ends. CDR3 in DNA: TGTGCCAGCAGTGAAGACCCCGAGAATTCACCCCTCCACTTT. Amino acid sequence: CASSEDPENSPLHF.